This T cell receptor (beta chain) was observed in a study of cytomegalovirus exposure and HLA in healthy donors. The CDR3 totals 14 residues. CDR1 and CDR2 (germline): SQVTM, ANQGSEA. Trimming took 6 bases from V and 3 from J, leaving 16 bases between them. The protocol was immunoSEQ multiplex PCR, while the TCRdb copy is restricted to in-frame clones and leaves out a portion. The sample carries roughly 90,000 clones, roughly 92% recorded once. This clone occurred once. The source is a woman aged 30 to 39 in good health and CMV-seropositive. The sample taken for sequencing was PBMCs. V usage is TRBV29-1 and J usage is TRBJ2-3, with D possibly TRBD2 on 6 matching bases. CDR3 in amino acids: CSVGFGSGTDTQYF. In nucleotides, the CDR3 is TGCAGCGTGGGGTTCGGGAGCGGGACAGATACGCAGTATTTT.